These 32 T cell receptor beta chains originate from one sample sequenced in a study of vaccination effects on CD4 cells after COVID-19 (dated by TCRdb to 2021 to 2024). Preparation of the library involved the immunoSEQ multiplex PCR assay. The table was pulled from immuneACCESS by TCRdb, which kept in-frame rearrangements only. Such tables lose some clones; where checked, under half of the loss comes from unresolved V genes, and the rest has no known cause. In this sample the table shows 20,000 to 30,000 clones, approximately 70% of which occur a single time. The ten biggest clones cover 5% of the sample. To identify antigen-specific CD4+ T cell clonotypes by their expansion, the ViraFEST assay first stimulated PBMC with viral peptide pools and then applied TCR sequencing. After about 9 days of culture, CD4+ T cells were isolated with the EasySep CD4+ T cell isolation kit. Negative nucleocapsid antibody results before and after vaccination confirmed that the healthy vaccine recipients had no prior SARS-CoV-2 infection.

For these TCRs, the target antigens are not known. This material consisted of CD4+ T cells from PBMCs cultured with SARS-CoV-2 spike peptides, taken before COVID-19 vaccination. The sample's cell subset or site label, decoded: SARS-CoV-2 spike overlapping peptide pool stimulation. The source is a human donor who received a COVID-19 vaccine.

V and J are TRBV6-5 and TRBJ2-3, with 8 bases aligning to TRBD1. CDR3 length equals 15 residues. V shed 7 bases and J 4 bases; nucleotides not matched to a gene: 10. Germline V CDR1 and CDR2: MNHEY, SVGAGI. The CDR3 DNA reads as TGTGCCAGCATCAGGGGGCGCACCATCCCAGATACGCAGTATTTT. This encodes CASIRGRTIPDTQYF.

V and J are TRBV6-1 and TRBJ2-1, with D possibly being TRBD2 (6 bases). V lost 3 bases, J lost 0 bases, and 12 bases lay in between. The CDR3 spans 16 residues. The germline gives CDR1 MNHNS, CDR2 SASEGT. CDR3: CASSEEGHSSYNEQFF. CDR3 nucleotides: TGTGCCAGCAGTGAGGAGGGCCATAGCTCCTACAATGAGCAGTTCTTC.

This chain's CDR3 is CASYTGQGITGELFF. Here the CDR3 DNA reads TGTGCCAGCTATACGGGACAGGGTATCACCGGGGAGCTGTTTTTT. The rearrangement joins TRBV5-8 to TRBJ2-2, with 9 bases identical to TRBD1. Per the germline V gene, CDR1 is SGHTS and CDR2 is YDEGEE. V dropped 7 bases and J dropped 4; count of bases not matched to a gene: 8. This CDR3 contains 15 residues.

For the CDR3, the DNA is TGTGCCAGCATATGGCAGGGAAACACACCCCTCCACTTT. Residues: CASIWQGNTPLHF. The chain employs TRBV2 and TRBJ1-6; D may be TRBD1 (5 bases). CDR3 size: 13 residues. V lost 7 bases and J lost 11, with 15 bases in between. Germline V gives CDR1 SNHLY, CDR2 FYNNEI.

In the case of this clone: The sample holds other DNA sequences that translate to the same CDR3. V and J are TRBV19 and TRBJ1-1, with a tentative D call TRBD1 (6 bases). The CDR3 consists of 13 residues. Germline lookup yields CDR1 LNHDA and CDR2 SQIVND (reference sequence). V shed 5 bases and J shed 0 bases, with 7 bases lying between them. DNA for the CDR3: TGTGCCAGTAGTGGGACACTGAACACTGAAGCTTTCTTT. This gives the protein CASSGTLNTEAFF. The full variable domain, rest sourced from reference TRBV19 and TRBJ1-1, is DGGITQSPKYLFRKEGQNVTLSCEQNLNHDAMYWYRQDPGQGLRLIYYSQIVNDFQKGDIAEGYSVSREKKESFPLTVTSAQKNPTAFYLCASSGTLNTEAFFGQGTRLTVV.

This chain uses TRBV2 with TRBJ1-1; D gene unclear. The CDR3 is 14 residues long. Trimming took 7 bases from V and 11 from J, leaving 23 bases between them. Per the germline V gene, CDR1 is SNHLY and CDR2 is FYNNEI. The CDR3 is CASTEREPYTAAFF. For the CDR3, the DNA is TGTGCCAGCACCGAACGGGAACCGTACACTGCGGCTTTCTTT. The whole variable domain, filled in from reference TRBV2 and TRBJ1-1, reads EPEVTQTPSHQVTQMGQEVILRCVPISNHLYFYWYRQILGQKVEFLVSFYNNEISEKSEIFDDQFSVERPDGSNFTLKIRSTKLEDSAMYFCASTEREPYTAAFFGQGTRLTVV.

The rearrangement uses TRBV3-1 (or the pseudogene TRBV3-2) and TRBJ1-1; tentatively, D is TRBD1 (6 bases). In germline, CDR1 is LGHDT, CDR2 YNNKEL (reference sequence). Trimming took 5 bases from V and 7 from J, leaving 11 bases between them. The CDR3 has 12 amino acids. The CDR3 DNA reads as TGTGCCAGCAGCACCGAGGGACATGAAGCTTTCTTT. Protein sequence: CASSTEGHEAFF.

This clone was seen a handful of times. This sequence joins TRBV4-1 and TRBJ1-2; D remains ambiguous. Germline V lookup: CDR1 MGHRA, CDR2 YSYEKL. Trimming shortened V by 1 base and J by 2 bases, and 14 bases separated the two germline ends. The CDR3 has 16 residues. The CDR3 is CASSQVRASRNYGYTF. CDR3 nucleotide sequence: TGCGCCAGCAGCCAAGTACGGGCGTCGAGAAACTATGGCTACACCTTC.

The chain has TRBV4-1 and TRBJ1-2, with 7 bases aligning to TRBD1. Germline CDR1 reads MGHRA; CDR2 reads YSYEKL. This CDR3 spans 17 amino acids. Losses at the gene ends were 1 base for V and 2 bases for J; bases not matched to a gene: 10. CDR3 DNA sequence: TGCGCCAGCAGCCAAGGACACCACAGGGGACAGAACTATGGCTACACCTTC. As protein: CASSQGHHRGQNYGYTF.

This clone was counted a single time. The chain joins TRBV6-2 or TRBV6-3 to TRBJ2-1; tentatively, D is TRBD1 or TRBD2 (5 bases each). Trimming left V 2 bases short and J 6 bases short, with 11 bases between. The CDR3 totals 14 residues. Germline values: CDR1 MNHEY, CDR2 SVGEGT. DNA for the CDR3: TGTGCCAGCAGTTACCAGGGACCATCCAATGAGCAGTTCTTC. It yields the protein CASSYQGPSNEQFF.

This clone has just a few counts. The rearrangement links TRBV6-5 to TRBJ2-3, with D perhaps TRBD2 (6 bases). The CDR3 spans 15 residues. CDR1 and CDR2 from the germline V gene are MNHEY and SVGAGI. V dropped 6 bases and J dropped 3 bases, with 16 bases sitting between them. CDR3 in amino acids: CASSPTDAGTDTQYF. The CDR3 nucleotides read TGTGCCAGCAGCCCCACCGACGCGGGAACAGATACGCAGTATTTT.

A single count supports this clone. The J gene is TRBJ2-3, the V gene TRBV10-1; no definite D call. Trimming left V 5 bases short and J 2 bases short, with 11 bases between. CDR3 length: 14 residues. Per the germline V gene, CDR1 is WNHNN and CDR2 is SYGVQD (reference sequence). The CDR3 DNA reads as TGCGCCAGCAGTCCTCGCTCATCCACAGATACGCAGTATTTT. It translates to CASSPRSSTDTQYF.

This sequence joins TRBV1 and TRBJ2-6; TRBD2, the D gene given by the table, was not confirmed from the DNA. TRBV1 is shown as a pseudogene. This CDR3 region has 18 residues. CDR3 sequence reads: CTSSQVRREFSGANVLTF. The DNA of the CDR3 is TGCACCAGCAGCCAAGTTCGGCGGGAGTTCTCTGGGGCCAACGTCCTGACTTTC.

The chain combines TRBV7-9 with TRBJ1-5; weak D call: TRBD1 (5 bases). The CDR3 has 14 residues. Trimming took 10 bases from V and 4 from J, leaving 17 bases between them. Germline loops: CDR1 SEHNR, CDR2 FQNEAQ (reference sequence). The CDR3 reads CATGGTDLNQPQHF. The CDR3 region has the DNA TGTGCCACAGGAGGGACCGACTTGAATCAGCCCCAGCATTTT.

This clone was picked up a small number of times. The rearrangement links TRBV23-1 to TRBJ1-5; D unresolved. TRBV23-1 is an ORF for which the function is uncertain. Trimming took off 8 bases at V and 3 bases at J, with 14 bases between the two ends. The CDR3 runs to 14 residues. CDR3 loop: CASGSPGSNQPQHF. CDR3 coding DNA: TGCGCCAGCGGATCACCCGGTTCCAATCAGCCCCAGCATTTT.

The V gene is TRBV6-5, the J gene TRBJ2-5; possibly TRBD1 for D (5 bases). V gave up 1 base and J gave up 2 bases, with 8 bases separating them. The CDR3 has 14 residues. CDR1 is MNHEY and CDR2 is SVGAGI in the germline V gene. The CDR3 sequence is CASSYLTEQETQYF. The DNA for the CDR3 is TGTGCCAGCAGTTACTTGACAGAACAAGAGACCCAGTACTTC.

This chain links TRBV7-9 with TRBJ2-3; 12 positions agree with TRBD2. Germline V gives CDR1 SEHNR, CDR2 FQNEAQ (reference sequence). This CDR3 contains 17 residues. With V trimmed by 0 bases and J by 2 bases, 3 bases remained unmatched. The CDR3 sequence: CASSLALAGGPTDTQYF. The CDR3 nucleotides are TGTGCCAGCAGCTTAGCCCTAGCGGGGGGGCCCACAGATACGCAGTATTTT. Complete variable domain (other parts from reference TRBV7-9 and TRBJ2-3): DTGVSQNPRHKITKRGQNVTFRCDPISEHNRLYWYRQTLGQGPEFLTYFQNEAQLEKSRLLSDRFSAERPKGSFSTLEIQRTEQGDSAMYLCASSLALAGGPTDTQYFGPGTRLTVL.

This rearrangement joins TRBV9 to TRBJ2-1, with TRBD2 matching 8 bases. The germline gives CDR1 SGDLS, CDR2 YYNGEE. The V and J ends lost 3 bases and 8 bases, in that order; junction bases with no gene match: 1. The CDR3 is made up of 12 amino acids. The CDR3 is CASSASGYEQFF. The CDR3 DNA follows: TGTGCCAGCAGCGCTAGCGGGTATGAGCAGTTCTTC. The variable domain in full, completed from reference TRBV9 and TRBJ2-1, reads DSGVTQTPKHLITATGQRVTLRCSPRSGDLSVYWYQQSLDQGLQFLIQYYNGEERAKGNILERFSAQQFPDLHSELNLSSLELGDSALYFCASSASGYEQFFGPGTRLTVL.

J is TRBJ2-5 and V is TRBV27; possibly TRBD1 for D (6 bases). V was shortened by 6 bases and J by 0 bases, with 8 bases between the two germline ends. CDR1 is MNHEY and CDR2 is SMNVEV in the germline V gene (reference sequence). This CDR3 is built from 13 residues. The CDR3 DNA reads TGTGCCAGCAGGGACAGTTACCAAGAGACCCAGTACTTC. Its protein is CASRDSYQETQYF.

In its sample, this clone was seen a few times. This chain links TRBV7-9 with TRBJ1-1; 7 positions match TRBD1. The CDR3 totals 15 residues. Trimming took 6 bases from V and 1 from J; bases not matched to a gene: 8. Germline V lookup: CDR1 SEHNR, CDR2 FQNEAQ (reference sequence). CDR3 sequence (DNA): TGTGCCAGCAGACGACAGGGCTTACAGAACACTGAAGCTTTCTTT. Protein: CASRRQGLQNTEAFF.

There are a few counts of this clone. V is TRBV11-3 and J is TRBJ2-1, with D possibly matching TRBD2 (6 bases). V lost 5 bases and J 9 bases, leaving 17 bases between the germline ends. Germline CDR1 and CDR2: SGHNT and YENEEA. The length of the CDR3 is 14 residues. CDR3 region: CASSPMEGGGEQFF. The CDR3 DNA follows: TGTGCCAGCAGCCCCATGGAGGGAGGAGGTGAGCAGTTCTTC.

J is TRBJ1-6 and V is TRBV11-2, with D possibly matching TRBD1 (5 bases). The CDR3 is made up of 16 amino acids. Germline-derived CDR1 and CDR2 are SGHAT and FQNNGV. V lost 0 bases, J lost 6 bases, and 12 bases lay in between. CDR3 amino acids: CASSLDWAGSNSPLHF. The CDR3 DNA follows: TGTGCCAGCAGCTTAGATTGGGCAGGGAGTAATTCACCCCTCCACTTT. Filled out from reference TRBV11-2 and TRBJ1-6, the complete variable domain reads EAGVAQSPRYKIIEKRQSVAFWCNPISGHATLYWYQQILGQGPKLLIQFQNNGVVDDSQLPKDRFSAERLKGVDSTLKIQPAKLEDSAVYLCASSLDWAGSNSPLHFGNGTRLTVT.

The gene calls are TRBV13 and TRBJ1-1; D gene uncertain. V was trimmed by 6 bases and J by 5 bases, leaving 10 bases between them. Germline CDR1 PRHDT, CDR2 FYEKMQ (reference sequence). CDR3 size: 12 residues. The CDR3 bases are TGTGCCAGCAGTCTCTACGGGACTGAAGCTTTCTTT. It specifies CASSLYGTEAFF.

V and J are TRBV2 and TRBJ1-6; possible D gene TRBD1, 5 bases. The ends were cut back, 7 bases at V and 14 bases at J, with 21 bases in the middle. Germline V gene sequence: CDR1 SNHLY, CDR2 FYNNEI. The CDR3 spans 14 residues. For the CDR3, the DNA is TGTGCCAGCAAACAGGAGACCTCCCCACAGGCCCTCCACTTT. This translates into CASKQETSPQALHF.

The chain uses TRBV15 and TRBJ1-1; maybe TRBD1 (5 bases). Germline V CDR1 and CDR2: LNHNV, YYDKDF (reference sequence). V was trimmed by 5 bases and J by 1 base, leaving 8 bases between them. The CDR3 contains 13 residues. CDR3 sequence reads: CATSGDRNTEAFF. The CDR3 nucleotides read TGTGCCACCAGCGGCGACAGGAACACTGAAGCTTTCTTT.

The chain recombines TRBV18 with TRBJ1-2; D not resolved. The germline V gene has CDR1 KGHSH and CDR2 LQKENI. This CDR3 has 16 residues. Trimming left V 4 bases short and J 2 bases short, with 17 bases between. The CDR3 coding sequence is TGTGCCAGCTCACGTGTTGGAACGGAAGAAAACTATGGCTACACCTTC. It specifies CASSRVGTEENYGYTF.

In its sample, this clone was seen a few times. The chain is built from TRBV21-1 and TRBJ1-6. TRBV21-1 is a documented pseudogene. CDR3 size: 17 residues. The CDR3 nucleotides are TGTGCCAGCAGCAAGGACGATAAGAGCTCCTATAATTCACCCCTCCACTTT. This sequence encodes CASSKDDKSSYNSPLHF.

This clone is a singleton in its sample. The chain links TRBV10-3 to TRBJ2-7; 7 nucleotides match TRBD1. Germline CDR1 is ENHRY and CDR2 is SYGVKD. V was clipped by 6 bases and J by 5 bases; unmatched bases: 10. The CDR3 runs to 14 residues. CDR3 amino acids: CAISETGYNHEQYF. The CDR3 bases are TGTGCCATCAGCGAGACAGGGTATAATCACGAGCAGTACTTC.

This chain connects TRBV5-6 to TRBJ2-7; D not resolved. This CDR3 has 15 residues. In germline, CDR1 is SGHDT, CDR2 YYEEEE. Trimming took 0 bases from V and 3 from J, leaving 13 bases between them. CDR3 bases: TGTGCCAGCAGCTTGGCCATCAGGAGAGGCTACGAGCAGTACTTC. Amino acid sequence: CASSLAIRRGYEQYF. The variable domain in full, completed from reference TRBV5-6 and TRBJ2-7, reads DAGVTQSPTHLIKTRGQQVTLRCSPKSGHDTVSWYQQALGQGPQFIFQYYEEEERQRGNFPDRFSGHQFPNYSSELNVNALLLGDSALYLCASSLAIRRGYEQYFGPGTRLTVT.

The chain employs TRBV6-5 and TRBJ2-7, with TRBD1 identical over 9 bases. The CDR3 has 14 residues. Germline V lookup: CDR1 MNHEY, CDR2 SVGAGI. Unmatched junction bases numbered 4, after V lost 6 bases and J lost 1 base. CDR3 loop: CASRAGTGSYEQYF. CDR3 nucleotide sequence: TGTGCCAGCAGAGCCGGGACAGGGTCCTACGAGCAGTACTTC.

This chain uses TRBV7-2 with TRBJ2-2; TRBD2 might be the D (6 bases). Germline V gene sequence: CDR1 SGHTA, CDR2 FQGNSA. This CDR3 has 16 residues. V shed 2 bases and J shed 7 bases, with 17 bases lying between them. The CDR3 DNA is TGTGCCAGCAGCTTAACATGGGGGAGGACCGGCGGGGAGCTGTTTTTT. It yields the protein CASSLTWGRTGGELFF.

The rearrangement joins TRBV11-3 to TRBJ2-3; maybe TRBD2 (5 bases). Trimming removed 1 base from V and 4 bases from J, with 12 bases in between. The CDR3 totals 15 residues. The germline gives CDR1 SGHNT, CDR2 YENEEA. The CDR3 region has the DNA TGTGCCAGCAGCTTAGGTGGGAGAACCGCAGATACGCAGTATTTT. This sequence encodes CASSLGGRTADTQYF.